This T cell receptor (beta chain) was sequenced during a study of T cell responses to AZD1222 COVID-19 vaccine. Trimming at V came to 4 bases and at J to 1 base, leaving 3 bases not matched to a gene. The length of the CDR3 is 14 residues. The germline CDR1 and CDR2 sequences are SGHTA and FQGNSA. Assay used: immunoSEQ multiplex PCR; TCRdb lists only in-frame clones, some missing. The repertoire holds about 160,000 clones, with approximately 90% as singletons. This chain joins TRBV7-2 and TRBJ1-1; 7 bases map to TRBD1. The sequence was collected from an adult in good health. Sample: peripheral blood, taken on day 0 of AZD1222 vaccination. The CDR3 reads CASSSRGENTEAFF. The CDR3 bases are TGTGCCAGCAGCTCCAGGGGGGAGAACACTGAAGCTTTCTTT.